This TCR beta chain was retrieved from a study of cytomegalovirus exposure and HLA in healthy donors. Germline CDR1 reads LNHDA; CDR2 reads SQIVND (reference sequence). The length of the CDR3 is 15 residues. V shed 5 bases, J shed 0 bases, and the junction held 2 bases outside the gene matches. Notes on the study in general: Specificity for CMV antigens was confirmed in vitro for a few of the CMV-associated chains. Most TCR sequences were seen very rarely across donors, but some public TCRs occurred in many.

The donors were part of the 120-subject validation cohort, which stood apart from the approximately 670-subject first cohort. As to this clone: Its antigen is unidentified.

Profiling relied on immunoSEQ multiplex PCR, and the TCRdb table lists in-frame clones only, not all of them. The sample includes around 400,000 clones, roughly 88% seen only once; the top ten take 0.83%. This TCR was recovered from a young woman in good health and CMV-seronegative. Material for sequencing was PBMCs. The chain joins TRBV19 to TRBJ2-3, with 10 bases identical to TRBD1. The CDR3: CASSGTGASTDTQYF. In DNA form, the CDR3 reads TGTGCCAGTAGTGGGACAGGGGCCAGCACAGATACGCAGTATTTT.